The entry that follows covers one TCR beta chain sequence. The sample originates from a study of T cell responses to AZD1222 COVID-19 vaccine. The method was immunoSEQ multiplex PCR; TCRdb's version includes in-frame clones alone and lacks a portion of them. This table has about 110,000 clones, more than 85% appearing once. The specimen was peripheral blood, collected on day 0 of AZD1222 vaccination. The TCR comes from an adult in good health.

This CDR3 reads CASSLNRDRGLNEQFF. In DNA, the CDR3 is TGTGCCAGCTCACTCAACCGGGACAGGGGGCTTAATGAGCAGTTCTTC. The J gene is TRBJ2-1, the V gene TRBV18; 12 bases agree with TRBD1. Germline CDR1 is KGHSH and CDR2 is LQKENI. CDR3 length: 16 amino acids. Trimming at V came to 4 bases and at J to 7 bases, leaving 8 bases not matched to a gene.